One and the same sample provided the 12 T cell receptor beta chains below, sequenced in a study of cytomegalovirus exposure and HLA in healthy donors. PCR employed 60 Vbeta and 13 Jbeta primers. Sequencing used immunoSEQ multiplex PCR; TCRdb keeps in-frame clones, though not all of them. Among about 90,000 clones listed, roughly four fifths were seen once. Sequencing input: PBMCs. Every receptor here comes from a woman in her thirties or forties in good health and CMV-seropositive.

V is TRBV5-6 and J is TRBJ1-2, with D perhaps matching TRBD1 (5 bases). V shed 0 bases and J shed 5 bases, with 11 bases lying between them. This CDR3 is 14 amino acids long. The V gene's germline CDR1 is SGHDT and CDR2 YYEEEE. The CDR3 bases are TGTGCCAGCAGCTTGGTAGGGGTTGGGTATGGCTACACCTTC. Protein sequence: CASSLVGVGYGYTF.

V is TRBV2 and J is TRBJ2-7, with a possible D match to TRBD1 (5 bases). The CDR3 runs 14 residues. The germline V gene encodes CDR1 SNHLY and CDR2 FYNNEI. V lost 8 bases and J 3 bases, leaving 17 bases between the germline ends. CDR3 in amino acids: CASALGQTFYEQYF. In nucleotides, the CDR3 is TGTGCCAGCGCCTTGGGGCAAACATTCTACGAGCAGTACTTC.

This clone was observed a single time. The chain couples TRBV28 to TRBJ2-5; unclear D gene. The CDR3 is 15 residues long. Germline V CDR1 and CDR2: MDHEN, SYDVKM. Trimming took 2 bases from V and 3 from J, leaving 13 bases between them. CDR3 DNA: TGTGCCAGCAGTTTAATGGGCGCCCCAAAAGAGACCCAGTACTTC. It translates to CASSLMGAPKETQYF.

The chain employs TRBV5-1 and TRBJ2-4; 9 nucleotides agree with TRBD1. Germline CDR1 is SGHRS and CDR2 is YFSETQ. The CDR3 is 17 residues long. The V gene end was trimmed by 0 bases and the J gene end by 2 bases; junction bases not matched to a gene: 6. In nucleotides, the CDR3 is TGCGCCAGCAGCTTGGGAACGGACAGGGGACCCAAAAACATTCAGTACTTC. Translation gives CASSLGTDRGPKNIQYF.

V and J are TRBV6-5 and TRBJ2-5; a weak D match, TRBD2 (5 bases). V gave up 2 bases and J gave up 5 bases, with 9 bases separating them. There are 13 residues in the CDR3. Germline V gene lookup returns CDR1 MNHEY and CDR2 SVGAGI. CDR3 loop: CASSYRGWETQYF. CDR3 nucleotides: TGTGCCAGCAGTTACCGGGGTTGGGAGACCCAGTACTTC.

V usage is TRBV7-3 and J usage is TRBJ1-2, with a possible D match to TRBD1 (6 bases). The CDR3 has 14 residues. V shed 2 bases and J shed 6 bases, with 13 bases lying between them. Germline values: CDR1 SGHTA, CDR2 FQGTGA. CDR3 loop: CASSLDWQGNGYTF. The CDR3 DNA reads TGTGCCAGCAGCTTAGATTGGCAGGGGAATGGCTACACCTTC.

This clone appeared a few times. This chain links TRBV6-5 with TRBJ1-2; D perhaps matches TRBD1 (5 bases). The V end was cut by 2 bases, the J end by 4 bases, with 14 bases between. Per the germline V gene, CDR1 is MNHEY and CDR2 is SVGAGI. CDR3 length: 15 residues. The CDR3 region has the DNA TGTGCCAGCAGTTACGACCAGGGCCACCCCTATGGCTACACCTTC. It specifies CASSYDQGHPYGYTF.

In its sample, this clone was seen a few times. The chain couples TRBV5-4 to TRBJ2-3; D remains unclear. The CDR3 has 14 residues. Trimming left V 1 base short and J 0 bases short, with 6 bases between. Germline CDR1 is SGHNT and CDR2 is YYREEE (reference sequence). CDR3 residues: CASSLSGSTDTQYF. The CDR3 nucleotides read TGTGCCAGCAGCTTGTCAGGCAGCACAGATACGCAGTATTTT.

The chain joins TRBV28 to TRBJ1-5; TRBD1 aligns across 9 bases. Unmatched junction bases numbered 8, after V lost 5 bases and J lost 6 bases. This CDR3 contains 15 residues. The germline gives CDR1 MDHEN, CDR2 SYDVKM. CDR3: CASSVATGGAQPQHF. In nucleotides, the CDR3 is TGTGCCAGCAGTGTCGCCACAGGGGGCGCTCAGCCCCAGCATTTT. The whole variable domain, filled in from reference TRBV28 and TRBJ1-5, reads DVKVTQSSRYLVKRTGEKVFLECVQDMDHENMFWYRQDPGLGLRLIYFSYDVKMKEKGDIPEGYSVSREKKERFSLILESASTNQTSMYLCASSVATGGAQPQHFGDGTRLSIL.

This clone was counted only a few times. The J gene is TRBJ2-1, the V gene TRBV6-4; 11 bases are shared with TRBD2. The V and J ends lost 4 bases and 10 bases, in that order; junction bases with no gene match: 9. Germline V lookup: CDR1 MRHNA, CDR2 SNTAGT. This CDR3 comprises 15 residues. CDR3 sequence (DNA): TGTGCCAGCAGTGTCGGGACTAGCGGAACTACAGAGCAGTTCTTC. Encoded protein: CASSVGTSGTTEQFF.

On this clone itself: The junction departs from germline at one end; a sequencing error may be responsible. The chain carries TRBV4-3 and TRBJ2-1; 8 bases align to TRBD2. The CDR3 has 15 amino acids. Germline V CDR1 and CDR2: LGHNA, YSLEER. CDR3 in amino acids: CASSQEGDGRAASVF. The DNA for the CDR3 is TGCGCCAGCAGCCAAGAAGGGGACGGGAGGGCCGCTTCGGTCTTC.

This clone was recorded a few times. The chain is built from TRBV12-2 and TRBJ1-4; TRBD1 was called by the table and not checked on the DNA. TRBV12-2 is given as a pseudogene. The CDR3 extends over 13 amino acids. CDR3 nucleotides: TGTGCAAGTCGCCGTGACAGGGAGGAAAAACTGTTTTTT. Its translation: CASRRDREEKLFF.